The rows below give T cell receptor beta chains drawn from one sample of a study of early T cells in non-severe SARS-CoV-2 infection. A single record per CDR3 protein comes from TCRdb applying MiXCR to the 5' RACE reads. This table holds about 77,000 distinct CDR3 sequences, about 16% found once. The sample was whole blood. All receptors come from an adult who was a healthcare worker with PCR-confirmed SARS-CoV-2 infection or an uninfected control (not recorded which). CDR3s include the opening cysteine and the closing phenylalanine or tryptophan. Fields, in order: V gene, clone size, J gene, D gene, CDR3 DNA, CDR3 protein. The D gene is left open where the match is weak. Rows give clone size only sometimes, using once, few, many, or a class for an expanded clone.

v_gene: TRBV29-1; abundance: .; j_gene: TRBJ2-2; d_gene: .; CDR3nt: TGCAGCGTTGGCGGGGCCAGGACCGGGGAGCTGTTTTTT; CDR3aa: CSVGGARTGELFF
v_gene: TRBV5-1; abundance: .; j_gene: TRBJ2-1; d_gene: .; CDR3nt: TGCGCCAGCGGACTTTTTCCGGATGAGCAGTTCTTC; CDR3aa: CASGLFPDEQFF
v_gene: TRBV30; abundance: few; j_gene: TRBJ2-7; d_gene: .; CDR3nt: TGTGCCTGGAGTGATGACAGGATTTCCTACGAGCAGTACTTC; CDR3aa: CAWSDDRISYEQYF
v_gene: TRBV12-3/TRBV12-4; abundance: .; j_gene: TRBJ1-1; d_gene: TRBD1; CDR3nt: TGTGCCAGCACCGTACAGGGGGCAGGAACTGAAGCTTTCTTT; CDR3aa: CASTVQGAGTEAFF
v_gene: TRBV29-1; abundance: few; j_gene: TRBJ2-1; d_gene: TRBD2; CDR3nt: TGCAGCGTACCCGGGACTAGCGCGCCCTCCTACAATGAGCAGTTCTTC; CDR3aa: CSVPGTSAPSYNEQFF
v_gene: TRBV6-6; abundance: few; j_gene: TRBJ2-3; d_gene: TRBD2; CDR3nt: TGTGCCAGCAGTCCTAGCGGGGGGCCGGCAGATACGCAGTATTTT; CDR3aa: CASSPSGGPADTQYF
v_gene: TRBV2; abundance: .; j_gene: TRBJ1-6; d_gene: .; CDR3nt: TGTGCCAGCAGTTTCGATTCACCCCTCCACTTT; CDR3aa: CASSFDSPLHF
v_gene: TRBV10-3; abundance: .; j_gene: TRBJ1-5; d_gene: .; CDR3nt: TGTGCCATCAGTGGTGGGGGTGATGGGATCACGCCCCAGCATTTT; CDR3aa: CAISGGGDGITPQHF
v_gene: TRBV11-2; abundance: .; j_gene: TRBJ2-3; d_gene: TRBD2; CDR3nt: TGTGCCAGCACCCAACCAGGACTAGCGGCTAGCACAGATACGCAGTATTTT; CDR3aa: CASTQPGLAASTDTQYF
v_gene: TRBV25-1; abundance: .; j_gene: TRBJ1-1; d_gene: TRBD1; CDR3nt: TGTGCCAGCATTGGACAGGTGAACACTGAAGCTTTCTTT; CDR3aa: CASIGQVNTEAFF
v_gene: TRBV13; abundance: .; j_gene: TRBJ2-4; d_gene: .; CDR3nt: TGTGCCAGCAGCGTTGGGGAAAACATTCAGTACTTC; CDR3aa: CASSVGENIQYF
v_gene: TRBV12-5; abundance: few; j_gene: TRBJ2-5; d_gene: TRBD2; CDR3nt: TGTGCTAGTGGTACTAGCGGCAAAGAGACCCAGTACTTC; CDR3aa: CASGTSGKETQYF
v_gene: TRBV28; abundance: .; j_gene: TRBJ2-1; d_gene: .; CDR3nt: TGTGCCAGCCAAACCGGGGGTAGCGATTACAATGAGCAGTTCTTC; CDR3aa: CASQTGGSDYNEQFF
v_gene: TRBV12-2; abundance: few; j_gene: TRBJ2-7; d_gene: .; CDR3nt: TGTGCAAGTCGCTGGACCTGGGACAGGGACTCCTACGAGCAGTACTTC; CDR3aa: CASRWTWDRDSYEQYF
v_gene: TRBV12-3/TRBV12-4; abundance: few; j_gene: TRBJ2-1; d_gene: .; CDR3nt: TGTGCCAGCACCGACCAAACAAGGGGTGGGTCCTACAATGAGCAGTTCTTC; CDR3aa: CASTDQTRGGSYNEQFF
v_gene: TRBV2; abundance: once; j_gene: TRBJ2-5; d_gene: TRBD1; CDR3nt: TGTGCCAGCCCGGGACAGGGAGGAGAGACCCAGTACTTC; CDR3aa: CASPGQGGETQYF
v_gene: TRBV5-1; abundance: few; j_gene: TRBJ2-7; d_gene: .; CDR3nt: TGCGCCAGCAGCTTGGTTACAGGACGGACCTACGAGCAGTACTTC; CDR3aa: CASSLVTGRTYEQYF
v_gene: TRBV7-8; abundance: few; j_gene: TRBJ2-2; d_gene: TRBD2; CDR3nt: TGTGCCAGCAGTCCCAGGACTAGCGGGAGGGCCGAACCCGGGGAGCTGTTTTTT; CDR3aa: CASSPRTSGRAEPGELFF
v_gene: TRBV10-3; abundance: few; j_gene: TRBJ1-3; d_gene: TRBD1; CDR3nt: TGTGCCATCAGTGACACAGGGGCTGGAAACACCATATATTTT; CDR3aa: CAISDTGAGNTIYF
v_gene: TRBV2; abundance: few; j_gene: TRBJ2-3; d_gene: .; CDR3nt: TGTGCCAGCACGCCTGACACAGATACGCAGTATTTT; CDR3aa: CASTPDTDTQYF
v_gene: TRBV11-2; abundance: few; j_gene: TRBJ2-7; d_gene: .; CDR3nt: TGTGCCAGCAGCGAGATTACAGGGTCCGAGCAGTACTTC; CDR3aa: CASSEITGSEQYF
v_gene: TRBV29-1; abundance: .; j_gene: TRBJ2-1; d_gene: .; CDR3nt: TGCAGCGTTGTGGGCTCCTCCCTAATTGATGAGCAGTTCTTC; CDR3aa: CSVVGSSLIDEQFF
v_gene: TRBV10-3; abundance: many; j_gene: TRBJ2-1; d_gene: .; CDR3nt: TGTGCCATCTCCCGCGGCGGGACCGGCAATGAGCAGTTCTTC; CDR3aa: CAISRGGTGNEQFF
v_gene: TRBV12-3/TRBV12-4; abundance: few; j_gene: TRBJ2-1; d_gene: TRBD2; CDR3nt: TGTGCCAGCAGTTTCCGGACTAGCGTAGGCAATGAGCAGTTCTTC; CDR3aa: CASSFRTSVGNEQFF
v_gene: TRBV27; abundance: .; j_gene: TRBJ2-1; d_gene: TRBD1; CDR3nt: TGTGCCAGCAGGTCGGGACAGGGAGGGTACAATGAGCAGTTCTTC; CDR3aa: CASRSGQGGYNEQFF
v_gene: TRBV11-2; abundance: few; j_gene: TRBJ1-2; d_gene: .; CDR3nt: TGTGCCAGCACCCTGTGGTCCGGTGATGGCTACACCTTC; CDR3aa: CASTLWSGDGYTF
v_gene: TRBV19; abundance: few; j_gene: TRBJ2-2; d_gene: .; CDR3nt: TGTGCCAGTAGGGAACTAGCATCGAACACCGGGGAGCTGTTTTTT; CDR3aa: CASRELASNTGELFF
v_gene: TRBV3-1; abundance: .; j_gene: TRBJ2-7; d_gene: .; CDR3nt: TGTGCCAGCAGGGGGCTCCCCTACGAGCAGTACTTC; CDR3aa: CASRGLPYEQYF
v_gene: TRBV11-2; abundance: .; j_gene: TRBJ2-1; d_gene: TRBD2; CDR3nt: TGTGCCAGCAGCTCACCCTTCGGGGGGGCTAGGCGCTACAATGAGCAGTTCTTC; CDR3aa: CASSSPFGGARRYNEQFF
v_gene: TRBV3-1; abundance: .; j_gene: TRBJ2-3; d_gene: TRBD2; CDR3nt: TGTGCCAGCAGCCAAGACGCCCCCTTGGCGGGGGGCACAGATACGCAGTATTTT; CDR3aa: CASSQDAPLAGGTDTQYF
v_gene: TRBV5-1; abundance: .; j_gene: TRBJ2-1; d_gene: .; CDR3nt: TGCGCCAGCTTCGAGCGGCCCCCTGGGGATGAGCAGTTCTTC; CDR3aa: CASFERPPGDEQFF
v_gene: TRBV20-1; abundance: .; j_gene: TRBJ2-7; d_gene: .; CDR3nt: TGCAGTGCTACTAGTCCAGGGAGCGGAGCCTACGAGCAGTACTTC; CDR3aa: CSATSPGSGAYEQYF
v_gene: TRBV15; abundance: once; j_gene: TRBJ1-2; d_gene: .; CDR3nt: TGTGCCACCGCCGGGGGGGACAACTATGGCTTCACCTTC; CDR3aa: CATAGGDNYGFTF
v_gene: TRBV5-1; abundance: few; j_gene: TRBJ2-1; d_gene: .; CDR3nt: TGCGCCAGCAGCCAGGGATACAGGGCGTCCCGCTACAATGAGCAGTTCTTC; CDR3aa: CASSQGYRASRYNEQFF
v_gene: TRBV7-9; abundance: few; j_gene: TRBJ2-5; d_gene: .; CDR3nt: TGTGCCAGCAGCTTTCTGCGTGAGACCCAGTACTTC; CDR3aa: CASSFLRETQYF
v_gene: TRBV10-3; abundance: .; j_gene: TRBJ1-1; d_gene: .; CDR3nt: TGTGCCATCACAAGGGGGACGGGGAACACTGAAGCTTCCTTT; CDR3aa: CAITRGTGNTEASF
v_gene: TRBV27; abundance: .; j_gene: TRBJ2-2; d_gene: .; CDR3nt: TGTGCCAGCAGGCAGCAGGGATTCGCCGGGGAGCTGTTTTTT; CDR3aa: CASRQQGFAGELFF
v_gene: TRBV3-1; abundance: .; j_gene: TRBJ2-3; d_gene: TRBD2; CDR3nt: TGTGCCAGCAGCCCAACTAGCGGCGGTGGAGATACGCAGTATTTT; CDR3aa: CASSPTSGGGDTQYF
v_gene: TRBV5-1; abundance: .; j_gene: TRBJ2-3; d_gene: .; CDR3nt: TGCGCCAGCAGCTGGCCAACAGGGTCTGGCACAGATACGCAGTATTTT; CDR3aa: CASSWPTGSGTDTQYF
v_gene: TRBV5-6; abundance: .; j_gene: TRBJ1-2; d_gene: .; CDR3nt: TGTGCCAGCAGCTTGGTGCGCGGCCCCGAGGGCTACACCTTC; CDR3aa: CASSLVRGPEGYTF